The next 4 T cell receptor beta chains were all read from a single sample in a study of CD8 T cells in ankylosing spondylitis. MiXCR was run by TCRdb on the 5' RACE reads, yielding one entry per CDR3 protein. The sample contains about 260,000 distinct CDR3 sequences, about 19% of which appear only once. Source material: blood, either unsorted or a sorted T cell fraction (not recorded which). These receptor sequences come from a male donor with ankylosing spondylitis or in good health (not recorded which).

The chain combines TRBV9 with TRBJ2-2; D remains unclear. The CDR3 totals 12 residues. The germline gives CDR1 SGDLS, CDR2 YYNGEE. With 0 bases removed from V and 5 bases from J, the gap between germline ends came to 2 bases. CDR3 residues: CASSVETGELFF. The CDR3 DNA follows: TGTGCCAGCAGCGTAGAGACCGGGGAGCTGTTTTTT. Complete variable domain (other parts from reference TRBV9 and TRBJ2-2): DSGVTQTPKHLITATGQRVTLRCSPRSGDLSVYWYQQSLDQGLQFLIQYYNGEERAKGNILERFSAQQFPDLHSELNLSSLELGDSALYFCASSVETGELFFGEGSRLTVL.

The CDR3 bases are TGCAGTGCTAGAGTAGGCACGACAGCCTACAATGAGCAGTTCTTC. It specifies CSARVGTTAYNEQFF. This chain uses TRBV20-1 with TRBJ2-1; a possible D gene is TRBD1 (5 bases). CDR1 is DFQATT and CDR2 is SNEGSKA in the germline V gene (reference sequence). The CDR3 is made up of 15 amino acids. V lost 1 base to trimming and J lost 2 bases, with 12 bases between them.

This clonotype came up a few times. The J gene is TRBJ2-1, the V gene TRBV5-5, with a tentative D call TRBD2 (6 bases). The CDR3 totals 15 residues. Trimming left V 0 bases short and J 4 bases short, with 11 bases between. Germline V lookup: CDR1 SGHKS, CDR2 YYEKEE (reference sequence). The CDR3 DNA sequence: TGTGCCAGCAGCTTGGGACTAGTCGCATACAATGAGCAGTTCTTC. Translating it yields CASSLGLVAYNEQFF.

The chain couples TRBV5-8 to TRBJ1-1; 7 bases line up with TRBD1. This CDR3 is built from 15 residues. Germline V CDR1 and CDR2: SGHTS, YDEGEE. With 5 bases clipped from V and 5 bases from J, the junction kept 12 bases outside the gene matches. This chain's CDR3 is CASRRLRQGGTEAFF. In DNA form, the CDR3 reads TGTGCCAGCAGACGACTAAGACAGGGAGGAACTGAAGCTTTCTTT. The variable domain in full, completed from reference TRBV5-8 and TRBJ1-1, reads EAGVTQSPTHLIKTRGQQATLRCSPISGHTSVYWYQQALGLGLQFLLWYDEGEERNRGNFPPRFSGRQFPNYSSELNVNALELEDSALYLCASRRLRQGGTEAFFGQGTRLTVV.